These 31 T cell receptor beta chains came from one sample sequenced in a study of blood T cell repertoires in COVID-19. The assay was immunoSEQ multiplex PCR, and TCRdb's table has in-frame clones only and misses some. This sample carries about 200,000 clones, 85% to 90% of them seen once, and the ten largest clones take more than 2.5%. The specimen sequenced was peripheral blood. All receptors come from a man between 60 and 75 years old with acute or convalescent COVID-19.

The V gene is TRBV7-9, the J gene TRBJ2-1; tentatively, D is TRBD2 (5 bases). V was cut by 5 bases and J by 1 base, with 12 bases left in between. The CDR3 length is 15 residues. Germline CDR1 SEHNR, CDR2 FQNEAQ (reference sequence). In DNA, the CDR3 is TGTGCCAGCAGCCTCCAGCGGCCATCCTACAATGAGCAGTTCTTC. Translation gives CASSLQRPSYNEQFF.

The chain carries TRBV4-3 and TRBJ1-2, with 11 nucleotides matching TRBD1. This CDR3 has 15 amino acids. The junction had 5 bases not matched to a gene; V was cut back by 2 bases and J by 6 bases. Germline assignment: CDR1 LGHNA and CDR2 YSLEER. CDR3 nucleotide sequence: TGCGCCAGCAGCCAACCATTGGACAGGGGGCATGGCTACACCTTC. It encodes CASSQPLDRGHGYTF.

This sequence joins TRBV6-5 and TRBJ2-2, with TRBD2 identical over 7 bases. CDR1 MNHEY and CDR2 SVGAGI come from the germline V gene. V lost 8 bases, J lost 6 bases, and 12 bases stayed unmatched. The CDR3 length is 15 residues. CDR3 region: CASVPNWGGPGELFF. As DNA, the CDR3 is TGTGCCAGCGTACCCAACTGGGGAGGGCCCGGGGAGCTGTTTTTT.

The chain has TRBV7-3 and TRBJ2-1, with a tentative D call TRBD2 (6 bases). The ends were cut back, 1 base at V and 3 bases at J, with 22 bases in the middle. The CDR3 spans 19 residues. CDR1 and CDR2 (germline): SGHTA, FQGTGA. CDR3 amino acids: CASSLRDSLGRGGYNEQFF. For the CDR3, the DNA is TGTGCCAGCAGCTTAAGGGACTCTTTAGGCCGGGGAGGCTACAATGAGCAGTTCTTC. The full variable domain, completed using reference TRBV7-3 and TRBJ2-1, is GAGVSQTPSNKVTEKGKYVELRCDPISGHTALYWYRQSLGQGPEFLIYFQGTGAADDSGLPNDRFFAVRPEGSVSTLKIQRTERGDSAVYLCASSLRDSLGRGGYNEQFFGPGTRLTVL.

The chain is built from TRBV3-1 (or the pseudogene TRBV3-2) and TRBJ2-5, with 11 nucleotides matching TRBD2. The germline CDR1 and CDR2 sequences are LGHDT and YNNKEL (reference sequence). The V segment lost 6 bases and the J segment 4 bases; nucleotides outside the gene matches: 7. The CDR3 is 15 amino acids. This CDR3 reads CASSPTSGGRETQYF. CDR3 nucleotides: TGTGCCAGCAGTCCTACTAGCGGGGGACGAGAGACCCAGTACTTC.

The rearrangement joins TRBV7-2 to TRBJ1-5, with TRBD1 as a possible D gene (5 bases). CDR3 length equals 17 residues. Germline values: CDR1 SGHTA, CDR2 FQGNSA. The ends were cut back, 0 bases at V and 2 bases at J, with 14 bases in the middle. As DNA, the CDR3 is TGTGCCAGCAGCTTAGCGGGGGGGGGTATGGGCAATCAGCCCCAGCATTTT. Translating it yields CASSLAGGGMGNQPQHF.

As regards this clone: Other DNA variants within this sample encode the same CDR3. The V and J genes are TRBV9 and TRBJ1-5, with D possibly matching TRBD1 (6 bases). Germline CDR1 and CDR2: SGDLS and YYNGEE. The CDR3 totals 14 residues. The V end lost 2 bases, the J end lost 8 bases, and 14 bases lay between the germline ends. CDR3 bases: TGTGCCAGCAGCGTCGGAACAGGGAGAGAGCCCCAGCATTTT. Its protein product is CASSVGTGREPQHF.

This chain connects TRBV5-1 to TRBJ2-1; D is perhaps TRBD2 (5 bases). The CDR3 covers 15 residues. Trimming took 3 bases from V and 2 from J, leaving 12 bases between them. CDR1 is SGHRS and CDR2 is YFSETQ in the germline V gene. CDR3 in amino acids: CASSSGLDTYNEQFF. The DNA for the CDR3 is TGCGCCAGCAGCTCCGGACTGGATACCTACAATGAGCAGTTCTTC.

This chain joins TRBV5-1 and TRBJ1-1; tentative D call: TRBD1 (6 bases). The CDR3 sequence is 16 residues long. Germline values: CDR1 SGHRS, CDR2 YFSETQ. V gave up 4 bases and J gave up 4 bases, with 20 bases separating them. CDR3 in DNA: TGCGCCAGCAGCGACTCAGTAGGGGGAATTACCACTGAAGCTTTCTTT. This gives the protein CASSDSVGGITTEAFF.

In this sample, this clone turned up once. V gene TRBV28 combines with J gene TRBJ1-4; 7 bases match TRBD1. V lost 10 bases, J lost 5 bases, and 7 bases stayed unmatched. CDR3 length: 13 residues. In germline, CDR1 is MDHEN, CDR2 SYDVKM. For the CDR3, the DNA is TGTGCCACCGGGACAGAGAACAATGAAAAACTGTTTTTT. This encodes CATGTENNEKLFF.

The chain carries TRBV4-1 and TRBJ2-3; 7 positions match TRBD2. Germline values: CDR1 MGHRA, CDR2 YSYEKL. There are 15 residues in the CDR3. Losses at the gene ends were 0 bases for V and 6 bases for J; bases not matched to a gene: 6. Here the CDR3 reads CASSQEGGKMDTQYF. The CDR3 nucleotides are TGCGCCAGCAGCCAAGAGGGAGGGAAGATGGATACGCAGTATTTT.

This rearrangement joins TRBV11-3 to TRBJ2-7, with D possibly matching TRBD1 (7 bases). Per the germline V gene, CDR1 is SGHNT and CDR2 is YENEEA. With 5 bases removed from V and 2 bases from J, the gap between germline ends came to 22 bases. The CDR3 consists of 17 residues. The CDR3 reads CASSLGGGTDFPYEQYF. For the CDR3, the DNA is TGTGCCAGCAGCCTAGGAGGGGGGACAGATTTTCCCTACGAGCAGTACTTC.

This clone was detected a few times. CDR3: CASSTSQGERQPQHF. The DNA of the CDR3 is TGTGCCAGCTCAACGAGTCAGGGGGAGCGTCAGCCCCAGCATTTT. The chain couples TRBV6-6 to TRBJ1-5; TRBD1 agrees at 7 bases. The V and J ends lost 8 bases and 6 bases, in that order; junction bases with no gene match: 13. Germline V gene data show CDR1 as MNHNY and CDR2 as SVGAGI (reference sequence). The CDR3 loop spans 15 amino acids.

About this clone itself: Other DNA sequences in the same sample also yield this CDR3. This sequence joins TRBV5-1 and TRBJ1-4, with 9 bases fitting TRBD1. The CDR3 runs to 14 residues. Trimming took 4 bases from V and 8 from J; bases not matched to a gene: 6. CDR1 SGHRS and CDR2 YFSETQ come from the germline V gene. The CDR3 sequence is CASSPGQGREKLFF. CDR3 DNA: TGCGCCAGCAGCCCGGGACAGGGTAGGGAAAAACTGTTTTTT.

The chain has TRBV5-1 and TRBJ2-1, with TRBD1 identical over 7 bases. V trimming: 3 bases; J trimming: 7 bases; junction bases outside the gene matches: 7. The CDR3 consists of 14 residues. CDR1 is SGHRS and CDR2 is YFSETQ in the germline V gene. The CDR3 bases are TGCGCCAGCAGCTCAGGGACAGTCGTGAATGAGCAGTTCTTC. Its translation is CASSSGTVVNEQFF.

This clone was picked up one time. The chain has TRBV28 and TRBJ2-1; 14 positions agree with TRBD2. CDR1 is MDHEN, CDR2 SYDVKM, per germline. The CDR3 length is 23 residues. The V segment lost 3 bases and the J segment 2 bases; nucleotides outside the gene matches: 21. CDR3 coding DNA: TGTGCCAGCAGTTTTCCCGACAGGGGCAGGCGACTAGCGGGGGGGGCCGCCTACAATGAGCAGTTCTTC. This encodes CASSFPDRGRRLAGGAAYNEQFF. Variable domain in full (rest from reference TRBV28 and TRBJ2-1): DVKVTQSSRYLVKRTGEKVFLECVQDMDHENMFWYRQDPGLGLRLIYFSYDVKMKEKGDIPEGYSVSREKKERFSLILESASTNQTSMYLCASSFPDRGRRLAGGAAYNEQFFGPGTRLTVL.

The V and J genes are TRBV7-9 and TRBJ2-7; 8 bases fit TRBD2. Trimming removed 1 base from V and 7 bases from J; junction bases left unmatched: 6. In germline, CDR1 is SEHNR, CDR2 FQNEAQ (reference sequence). This CDR3 has 14 amino acids. CDR3 DNA: TGTGCCAGCAGCTTAGTTGGGACTAGTATAGAGCAGTACTTC. It encodes CASSLVGTSIEQYF.

This chain joins TRBV10-2 and TRBJ2-1, with D tentatively TRBD2 (6 bases). V was trimmed by 6 bases and J by 10 bases, leaving 10 bases between them. CDR1 and CDR2 (germline): WSHSY, SAAADI. This CDR3 spans 11 amino acids. CDR3 bases: TGCGCCAGCAGCGAGGCGGGGGAGCAGTTCTTC. It encodes CASSEAGEQFF.

J is TRBJ2-6 and V is TRBV6-1, with 7 bases that match TRBD1. The germline gives CDR1 MNHNS, CDR2 SASEGT. The CDR3 has 15 residues. V dropped 3 bases and J dropped 3; count of bases not matched to a gene: 2. DNA for the CDR3: TGTGCCAGCAGTGATCGACAGGGTGGGGCCAACGTCCTGACTTTC. It yields the protein CASSDRQGGANVLTF.

This clone was recorded once. The chain is built from TRBV28 and TRBJ1-5, with a weak D call TRBD1 (6 bases). Germline assignment: CDR1 MDHEN and CDR2 SYDVKM. The germline V and J ends were trimmed by 4 bases and 7 bases, with 17 bases remaining between them. The CDR3 extends over 15 amino acids. The CDR3 DNA reads TGTGCCAGCAGTTCCACGGACAGAATGGGGCAGCCCCAGCATTTT. Its translation: CASSSTDRMGQPQHF.

This clone has just a few counts. The chain uses TRBV2 and TRBJ1-5; maybe TRBD1 (5 bases). The CDR3 has 15 residues. V lost 2 bases, J lost 1 base, and 9 bases lay in between. Germline V gene lookup returns CDR1 SNHLY and CDR2 FYNNEI. The chain's CDR3 is CASSEQTASNQPQHF. CDR3 DNA: TGTGCCAGCAGTGAACAGACAGCCAGCAATCAGCCCCAGCATTTT.

V gene TRBV24-1 combines with J gene TRBJ2-1; possibly TRBD2 for D (6 bases). Germline CDR1 reads KGHDR; CDR2 reads SFDVKD. CDR3 length: 13 amino acids. Trimming took off 1 base at V and 10 bases at J, with 10 bases between the two ends. CDR3 DNA: TGTGCCACCAGTGATTTCTATAGCGGCGAGCAGTTCTTC. Amino acid sequence: CATSDFYSGEQFF.

This clone has only a few counts. The chain links TRBV7-3 to TRBJ2-1; 8 positions match TRBD2. There are 18 residues in the CDR3. The V gene's germline CDR1 is SGHTA and CDR2 FQGTGA. J was trimmed by 1 base and V by 5 bases; bases with no gene match: 13. The DNA of the CDR3 is TGTGCCAGCAGCCCGCAGGGTGGCGGGGGGCGGTCCTACAATGAGCAGTTCTTC. It is translated as CASSPQGGGGRSYNEQFF.

This clone showed up just once. The chain has TRBV11-2 and TRBJ2-7; 8 bases match TRBD2. Per the germline V gene, CDR1 is SGHAT and CDR2 is FQNNGV. There are 14 residues in the CDR3. With 5 bases clipped from V and 0 bases from J, the junction kept 3 bases outside the gene matches. The CDR3 loop is CASSPREGSYEQYF. DNA of the CDR3: TGTGCCAGCAGCCCCCGGGAGGGCTCCTACGAGCAGTACTTC. Together with reference TRBV11-2 and TRBJ2-7, the CDR3 gives the full variable domain: EAGVAQSPRYKIIEKRQSVAFWCNPISGHATLYWYQQILGQGPKLLIQFQNNGVVDDSQLPKDRFSAERLKGVDSTLKIQPAKLEDSAVYLCASSPREGSYEQYFGPGTRLTVT.

The chain couples TRBV7-2 to TRBJ2-5, with 12 bases matching TRBD1. Germline lookup yields CDR1 SGHTA and CDR2 FQGNSA. The CDR3 sequence is 15 residues long. With V trimmed by 4 bases and J by 5 bases, 5 bases remained unmatched. The CDR3, as DNA: TGTGCCAGCAGCTCGGGACAGGGGGCGTGGGAGACCCAGTACTTC. Residues: CASSSGQGAWETQYF.

The genes are TRBV10-3 and TRBJ2-7; D gene uncertain. CDR1 ENHRY and CDR2 SYGVKD come from the germline V gene. Trimming pared 0 bases from V and 4 bases from J, leaving 7 bases between. This CDR3 has 13 amino acids. Written as DNA, the CDR3 is TGTGCCATCAGTGAGTCCACCACATACGAGCAGTACTTC. This sequence encodes CAISESTTYEQYF.

This clone was picked up a small number of times. The chain links TRBV7-9 to TRBJ2-7, with D maybe TRBD1 (6 bases). This CDR3 spans 16 amino acids. Germline lookup yields CDR1 SEHNR and CDR2 FQNEAQ (reference sequence). Deletions cut 0 bases from V and 0 bases from J, with 12 bases between. The CDR3 spells CASSLAPGHRSYEQYF. CDR3 sequence (DNA): TGTGCCAGCAGCTTAGCTCCGGGACACCGCTCCTACGAGCAGTACTTC.

The CDR3 loop is CASSAGTPFHEQYF. In DNA, the CDR3 is TGTGCCAGCTCGGCCGGGACACCGTTCCACGAGCAGTACTTC. The V gene is TRBV18, the J gene TRBJ2-7, with D possibly matching TRBD1 (6 bases). V dropped 6 bases and J dropped 5 bases, with 17 bases sitting between them. This CDR3 contains 14 residues. From germline, CDR1 is KGHSH and CDR2 LQKENI. The complete variable domain, with remaining parts taken from reference TRBV18 and TRBJ2-7, reads NAGVMQNPRHLVRRRGQEARLRCSPMKGHSHVYWYRQLPEEGLKFMVYLQKENIIDESGMPKERFSAEFPKEGPSILRIQQVVRGDSAAYFCASSAGTPFHEQYFGPGTRLTVT.

The V call is TRBV6-5, the J call TRBJ2-5, with TRBD2 as a possible D gene (5 bases). The CDR3 length is 13 residues. V lost 6 bases and J 2 bases, leaving 10 bases between the germline ends. CDR1 is MNHEY and CDR2 is SVGAGI in the germline V gene. For the CDR3, the DNA is TGTGCCAGCAGCCCCGGGGTACAAGAGACCCAGTACTTC. Encoded protein: CASSPGVQETQYF.

The chain joins TRBV6-5 to TRBJ1-1, with no clear D. The CDR3 totals 14 residues. Trimming shortened V by 2 bases and J by 0 bases, and 7 bases separated the two germline ends. The germline CDR1 and CDR2 sequences are MNHEY and SVGAGI. The CDR3 reads CASSYEGVNTEAFF. CDR3 in DNA: TGTGCCAGCAGTTACGAAGGAGTGAACACTGAAGCTTTCTTT.

V usage is TRBV2 and J usage is TRBJ2-2; TRBD2 is a possible D gene (6 bases). CDR1 SNHLY and CDR2 FYNNEI come from the germline V gene. The CDR3 spans 15 residues. The V end was cut by 6 bases, the J end by 0 bases, with 11 bases between. CDR3 residues: CASRAGLTNTGELFF. In DNA form, the CDR3 reads TGTGCCAGCAGGGCGGGACTTACGAACACCGGGGAGCTGTTTTTT.